Listed below are T cell receptor beta chains from one sample, sequenced in a study of T cell responses to AZD1222 COVID-19 vaccine. The repertoire was sequenced with immunoSEQ multiplex PCR; TCRdb's copy has only in-frame clones and lacks some. The table lists about 90,000 clones, approximately 90% of them singletons. Here the sequenced sample was peripheral blood, taken 28 days after the second AZD1222 dose. These receptors all stem from an adult who received the AZD1222 COVID-19 vaccine. Both conserved end residues are part of each CDR3. Fields, in order: J gene, clone size, D gene, V gene, CDR3 protein, CDR3 DNA. A D gene is named only where the DNA matches it firmly. For some rows the clone size is stated as once, few or many, or as a class when expanded; others skip it.

TRBJ1-1	-	TRBD1	TRBV11-2	CASSWDRGLTEAFF	TGTGCCAGCAGCTGGGACAGGGGGCTCACTGAAGCTTTCTTT
TRBJ1-6	once	-	TRBV19	CASSIQTSYNSPLHF	TGTGCCAGTAGTATCCAGACCTCCTATAATTCACCCCTCCACTTT
TRBJ1-1	-	-	TRBV28	CASSDPGHTEAFF	TGTGCCAGCAGTGATCCAGGGCACACTGAAGCTTTCTTT
TRBJ2-1	-	-	TRBV6-1	CASSEWSAPYNEQFF	TGTGCCAGCAGTGAATGGTCGGCCCCCTACAATGAGCAGTTCTTC
TRBJ2-7	-	-	TRBV5-1	CASSLGSGEQYF	TGCGCCAGCAGCTTGGGATCGGGAGAGCAGTACTTC
TRBJ1-5	-	TRBD1	TRBV6-1	CASSERQGGGQPQHF	TGTGCCAGCAGTGAACGACAGGGAGGGGGTCAGCCCCAGCATTTT
TRBJ1-5	-	-	TRBV12-3/TRBV12-4	CASSLLSNQPQHF	TGTGCCAGCAGTTTATTAAGCAATCAGCCCCAGCATTTT
TRBJ2-2	-	TRBD2	TRBV9	CASSSNRKALAGAHTGELFF	TGTGCCAGCAGCTCCAACCGTAAGGCTCTAGCGGGGGCCCACACCGGGGAGCTGTTTTTT
TRBJ2-3	-	-	TRBV6-2/TRBV6-3	CASSKLIDTQYF	TGTGCCAGCAGTAAACTGATAGATACGCAGTATTTT
TRBJ1-2	-	-	TRBV5-1	CASSLGYGNYGYTF	TGCGCCAGCAGCTTGGGATACGGAAACTATGGCTACACCTTC
TRBJ1-2	-	TRBD1	TRBV24-1	CATRDRDYGYTF	TGTGCCACCAGGGACAGGGACTATGGCTACACCTTC
TRBJ1-2	-	-	TRBV18	CASSPSPSTGTYYGYTF	TGTGCCAGCTCACCGTCACCATCGACAGGCACATACTATGGCTACACCTTC
TRBJ2-7	-	-	TRBV5-6	CASSLLGAYEQYF	TGTGCCAGCAGCTTACTGGGGGCTTACGAGCAGTACTTC
TRBJ2-7	-	-	TRBV5-1	CASSLDGFYEQYF	TGCGCCAGCAGCTTGGACGGTTTCTACGAGCAGTACTTC
TRBJ1-1	-	-	TRBV6-2/TRBV6-3	CASSLGGGVRTEAFF	TGTGCCAGCAGTTTAGGTGGAGGGGTTAGGACTGAAGCTTTCTTT
TRBJ1-1	-	TRBD1	TRBV2	CASRATRQGTEAFF	TGTGCCAGCAGAGCAACGCGACAGGGGACTGAAGCTTTCTTT
TRBJ1-1	-	-	TRBV15	CATSGRDNRDTEAFF	TGTGCCACCAGCGGACGGGACAACCGGGACACTGAAGCTTTCTTT
TRBJ1-1	-	-	TRBV6-2/TRBV6-3	CASSPLETGSAAFF	TGTGCCAGCAGTCCCCTTGAGACAGGCTCGGCCGCTTTCTTT
TRBJ1-1	-	TRBD1	TRBV10-2	CASRAMTGGRSEAFF	TGCGCCAGCAGAGCAATGACAGGGGGGAGGTCTGAAGCTTTCTTT
TRBJ1-2	-	-	TRBV27	CASRNPLWQGPAANYGYTF	TGTGCCAGCCGAAATCCCCTTTGGCAGGGGCCCGCCGCTAACTATGGCTACACCTTC
TRBJ2-7	-	-	TRBV30	CASLGRRQPVSYEQYF	TGTGCCTCGTTGGGACGCAGGCAGCCAGTCTCCTACGAGCAGTACTTC
TRBJ2-1	-	TRBD2	TRBV7-3	CASSFFSGGAYNEQFF	TGTGCCAGCAGCTTCTTTAGCGGGGGGGCTTACAATGAGCAGTTCTTC
TRBJ1-2	-	-	TRBV5-1	CASSPEQGSAGYTF	TGCGCCAGCAGCCCCGAGCAGGGTTCGGCTGGCTACACCTTC
TRBJ2-1	-	TRBD2	TRBV19	CASSRTSGVYNEQFF	TGTGCCAGTAGTAGAACTAGCGGGGTTTACAATGAGCAGTTCTTC
TRBJ1-5	-	-	TRBV11-2	CASRYGTTPPQHF	TGTGCCAGCAGATACGGGACGACACCCCCTCAGCATTTT
TRBJ2-3	-	-	TRBV9	CASSAFLRNTDTQYF	TGTGCCAGCAGCGCATTTCTCCGGAACACAGATACGCAGTATTTT
TRBJ1-2	-	-	TRBV3-1/TRBV3-2	CASSQGPGSYLFWGYTF	TGTGCCAGCAGCCAAGGCCCGGGCAGCTACCTCTTCTGGGGCTACACCTTC
TRBJ1-2	-	-	TRBV28	CASSFIGGVKDYGYTF	TGTGCCAGCAGTTTTATTGGGGGCGTTAAAGACTATGGCTACACCTTC
TRBJ1-1	-	-	TRBV2	CASSPPLTIEAFF	TGTGCCAGCAGTCCACCCCTTACTATAGAAGCTTTCTTT
TRBJ2-1	-	-	TRBV6-5	CASRTAGSTYNEQFF	TGTGCCAGCAGGACGGCAGGATCTACCTACAATGAGCAGTTCTTC
TRBJ2-1	-	-	TRBV9	CASSVVGGTENYNEQFF	TGTGCCAGCAGCGTAGTCGGAGGGACAGAAAATTACAATGAGCAGTTCTTC
TRBJ2-7	-	TRBD1	TRBV5-1	CASSFQPAGGGYEQYF	TGCGCCAGCAGCTTCCAACCCGCAGGGGGCGGGTACGAGCAGTACTTC